Listed here are 26 T cell receptor beta chains from one sample, sequenced in a study of regulatory T cells in long-lasting Graves disease. In building TCR beta libraries, iRepertoire HTBI primers were used together with Arm-PCR of CDR3 regions. TCRdb passed the multiplex PCR reads through MiXCR, listing each CDR3 protein once. This table holds 600,000 to 650,000 distinct CDR3 sequences, 16% found once. Sample time point: newly diagnosed GD, antithyroid drugs for less than 3 months. Generation of the TCR library employed RNA extracted from PBMCs. Separately, the same data were catalogued under a study of T cells in Graves' hyperthyroidism and ophthalmopathy.

The specimen was peripheral blood mononuclear cells (PBMCs), collected at new diagnosis, from a patient treated with antithyroid drugs. These receptor sequences come from a woman under 40 with Graves disease.

This clonotype occurred many times. The gene calls are TRBV2 and TRBJ2-7; D remains unclear. This CDR3 comprises 15 residues. Trimming removed 7 bases from V and 3 bases from J, with 19 bases in between. Looked up from germline, CDR1 is SNHLY and CDR2 is FYNNEI. The chain's CDR3 is CASKAGLAGYYEQYF. For the CDR3, the DNA is TGTGCCAGCAAAGCCGGGCTCGCCGGATACTACGAGCAGTACTTC.

A few counts support this clonotype. The gene calls are TRBV11-2 and TRBJ2-2; possibly TRBD1 for D (6 bases). The germline V gene has CDR1 SGHAT and CDR2 FQNNGV. The length of the CDR3 is 16 residues. Trimming took 1 base from V and 3 from J, leaving 12 bases between them. CDR3 sequence: CASSLGRTDYTGELFF. In nucleotides, the CDR3 is TGTGCCAGCAGCTTAGGCCGGACAGACTACACCGGGGAGCTGTTTTTT.

The rearrangement links TRBV5-6 to TRBJ2-1; 7 bases agree with TRBD1. The V gene's germline CDR1 is SGHDT and CDR2 YYEEEE. The J segment lost 6 bases and the V segment lost 2 bases, leaving 5 bases of the junction unmatched. The CDR3 has 14 amino acids. Written as DNA, the CDR3 is TGTGCCAGCAGCTTTGGGACAGAAGTCAATGAGCAGTTCTTC. Its protein is CASSFGTEVNEQFF.

In regard to this clonotype: The CDR3 does not close with the conserved phenylalanine or tryptophan, likely indicating a read error. The chain has TRBV16 and TRBJ2-7, with D possibly TRBD1 on 6 matching bases. There are 13 residues in the CDR3. Looked up from germline, CDR1 is KGHSY and CDR2 is FQNENV. Trimming left V 4 bases short and J 7 bases short, with 14 bases between. CDR3 nucleotide sequence: TGTGCCAGCAGCCGTATGGGGGCGGGTGAGCAGTACCTC. As protein: CASSRMGAGEQYL.

A note on this clonotype: A much larger clone differs by one base, so this may be a read error. Because the CDR3 is missing its conserved closing phenylalanine or tryptophan, this is likely a read error. The V call is TRBV11-2, the J call TRBJ1-1; D may be TRBD1 (6 bases). V dropped 5 bases and J dropped 7 bases, with 20 bases sitting between them. Germline loops: CDR1 SGHAT, CDR2 FQNNGV. This CDR3 has 15 residues. The CDR3 bases are TGTGCCAGCAGCCCGGGGGGGGCTCCAAGGGGTGAAGCTTTCCTT. Its protein product is CASSPGGAPRGEAFL.

The chain has TRBV29-1 and TRBJ1-1; 7 bases align to TRBD1. This CDR3 region has 10 residues. After removal of 7 bases from V and 8 bases from J, the junction contained 4 bases not matched to a gene. Germline-derived CDR1 and CDR2 are SQVTM and ANQGSEA. The CDR3: CSATTGEAFF. The CDR3 DNA is TGCAGCGCTACGACAGGGGAAGCTTTCTTT.

This clonotype appeared many times. The chain links TRBV6-1 to TRBJ1-1, with D uncertain. Germline V gene lookup returns CDR1 MNHNS and CDR2 SASEGT. The length of the CDR3 is 13 residues. V was trimmed by 1 base and J by 6 bases, leaving 9 bases between them. The CDR3 spells CASSEVNQAEAFF. In nucleotides, the CDR3 is TGTGCCAGCAGTGAAGTCAACCAAGCTGAAGCTTTCTTT.

Ten or more counts support this clonotype. The V gene is TRBV2, the J gene TRBJ2-1; 7 bases map to TRBD2. With V trimmed by 6 bases and J by 10 bases, 21 bases remained unmatched. The CDR3 has 17 residues. Germline V gene sequence: CDR1 SNHLY, CDR2 FYNNEI. In DNA form, the CDR3 reads TGTGCCAGCAGCAAAACTTCTAGCGGACCAAAGACCGGCGAGCAGTTCTTC. It specifies CASSKTSSGPKTGEQFF.

The rearrangement links TRBV3-1 to TRBJ2-3; TRBD2 agrees at 8 bases. The CDR3 runs 18 residues. V shed 0 bases, J shed 7 bases, and the junction held 15 bases outside the gene matches. The germline V gene encodes CDR1 LGHDT and CDR2 YNNKEL (reference sequence). CDR3 DNA sequence: TGTGCCAGCAGCCAAGAAGGAACTAGCGGCCTTGGTCGGAATACGCAGTATTTT. This translates into CASSQEGTSGLGRNTQYF.

This clonotype appeared a few times. V gene TRBV4-2 combines with J gene TRBJ1-5; unclear D gene. Trimming removed 1 base at V and 7 bases at J, with 17 bases between. Germline V CDR1 and CDR2: LGHNA, YNFKEQ. The CDR3 length is 16 residues. CDR3 amino acids: CASSQVARGSKQPQHF. The DNA of the CDR3 is TGTGCCAGCAGCCAAGTCGCGCGAGGGTCTAAACAGCCCCAGCATTTT.

This clonotype was observed many times. This chain joins TRBV12-3 or TRBV12-4 and TRBJ2-7; D remains unclear. Trimming stripped 3 bases from V and 4 bases from J, with 7 bases between. This CDR3 spans 12 amino acids. The CDR3 nucleotides are TGTGCCAGCAGTTTGGTTGATTACGAGCAGTACTTC. Protein product: CASSLVDYEQYF.

The table lists this clonotype with many counts. The chain has TRBV20-1 and TRBJ2-5, with D uncertain. The CDR3 has 12 amino acids. Germline CDR1 and CDR2: DFQATT and SNEGSKA (reference sequence). V dropped 3 bases and J dropped 4 bases, with 9 bases sitting between them. The CDR3: CSASGQGETQYF. The CDR3 region has the DNA TGCAGTGCTAGCGGGCAAGGAGAGACCCAGTACTTC.

This clonotype came up many times. The V gene is TRBV5-1, the J gene TRBJ2-7, with D unclear. The CDR3 runs 12 residues. V shed 1 base and J shed 4 bases, with 6 bases lying between them. Germline V lookup: CDR1 SGHRS, CDR2 YFSETQ. The CDR3 loop reads CASSLSQYEQYF. The CDR3 DNA reads TGCGCCAGCAGCTTGAGTCAGTACGAGCAGTACTTC.

This clonotype was recorded a few times. The rearrangement links TRBV28 to TRBJ2-4; TRBD2 agrees at 15 bases. CDR1 and CDR2 (germline): MDHEN, SYDVKM. V lost 9 bases, J lost 16 bases, and 13 bases stayed unmatched. The CDR3 consists of 14 residues. This CDR3 is CASIPGLAGGWPYF. CDR3 in DNA: TGTGCCAGTATCCCGGGACTAGCGGGAGGTTGGCCCTACTTC.

This clonotype was counted ten times or more. The V and J genes are TRBV5-1 and TRBJ2-1; D gene ambiguous. The CDR3 spans 13 residues. Germline values: CDR1 SGHRS, CDR2 YFSETQ. Trimming removed 1 base at V and 5 bases at J, with 7 bases between. The CDR3: CASSLSRDNEQFF. The DNA of the CDR3 is TGCGCCAGCAGCTTGTCACGGGACAATGAGCAGTTCTTC.

As concerns this clonotype: A far larger clone is just one base off, so this is likely a read error. The chain recombines TRBV2 with TRBJ2-5, with 7 bases that match TRBD2. The CDR3 extends over 14 amino acids. From germline, CDR1 is SNHLY and CDR2 FYNNEI. The V gene end was trimmed by 6 bases and the J gene end by 2 bases; junction bases not matched to a gene: 6. The CDR3 coding sequence is TGTGCCAGCAGCTCTGCGGGAGTTCAAGAGACCCAGTACTTC. Its protein product is CASSSAGVQETQYF.

This clonotype was seen ten or more times. V is TRBV20-1 and J is TRBJ2-2; TRBD2 matches 7 bases. The CDR3 consists of 14 residues. Trimming cost V 2 bases and J 3 bases; bases outside gene matches: 3. Per the germline V gene, CDR1 is DFQATT and CDR2 is SNEGSKA (reference sequence). This CDR3 is CSARLGLYTGELFF. The CDR3 DNA reads as TGCAGTGCTAGACTGGGACTATACACCGGGGAGCTGTTTTTT.

The chain joins TRBV24-1 to TRBJ2-1; D may be TRBD1 or TRBD2 (5 bases each). Germline-derived CDR1 and CDR2 are KGHDR and SFDVKD. The CDR3 has 17 amino acids. Trimming shortened V by 6 bases and J by 8 bases, and 25 bases separated the two germline ends. The CDR3 coding sequence is TGTGCCACCAGTCAGGACGGGGCAAGCCCCCCTTACGATGAGCAGTTCTTC. It is translated as CATSQDGASPPYDEQFF.

This clonotype occurred many times. The chain employs TRBV6-1 and TRBJ1-1; 8 positions agree with TRBD1. The CDR3 loop spans 15 amino acids. The germline V gene encodes CDR1 MNHNS and CDR2 SASEGT. V trimming: 11 bases; J trimming: 7 bases; junction bases outside the gene matches: 18. CDR3 loop: CAGRSKDRDGGEAFF. The CDR3 DNA is TGTGCCGGACGATCTAAGGACAGGGATGGGGGTGAAGCTTTCTTT.

This clonotype has at least ten counts. The V and J genes are TRBV19 and TRBJ1-1; 7 positions agree with TRBD1. The CDR3 runs to 12 residues. The J segment lost 10 bases and the V segment lost 5 bases, leaving 7 bases of the junction unmatched. Per the germline V gene, CDR1 is LNHDA and CDR2 is SQIVND (reference sequence). For the CDR3, the DNA is TGTGCCAGTAGTCCGACAGGGTCCGGAGCTTTCTTT. This encodes CASSPTGSGAFF.

The chain has TRBV18 and TRBJ2-5; no reliable D call. V lost 3 bases and J 2 bases, leaving 10 bases between the germline ends. The CDR3 is 14 amino acids. Germline V CDR1 and CDR2: KGHSH, LQKENI. CDR3 sequence reads: CASSPGSQQETQYF. In DNA, the CDR3 is TGTGCCAGCTCACCGGGAAGCCAACAAGAGACCCAGTACTTC.

This clonotype was picked up many times. The chain links TRBV20-1 to TRBJ2-5, with 8 bases identical to TRBD2. This CDR3 is 14 amino acids long. Germline V CDR1 and CDR2: DFQATT, SNEGSKA (reference sequence). The V gene end was trimmed by 5 bases and the J gene end by 4 bases; junction bases not matched to a gene: 9. CDR3 amino acids: CSAPSSGRGETQYF. Here the CDR3 DNA reads TGCAGTGCTCCCAGCAGCGGGAGAGGAGAGACCCAGTACTTC.

DNA of the CDR3: TGTGCCAGCTCGTCAAACAGGAACACCGGGGAGCTGTTTTTT. Translation: CASSSNRNTGELFF. The rearrangement joins TRBV18 to TRBJ2-2; D is unclear. The germline V and J ends were trimmed by 6 bases and 1 base, with 9 bases remaining between them. This CDR3 has 14 residues. Germline V lookup: CDR1 KGHSH, CDR2 LQKENI.

This clonotype has just a few counts. The chain uses TRBV18 and TRBJ1-3; 7 nucleotides match TRBD1. The CDR3 spans 13 residues. Per germline, CDR1 KGHSH and CDR2 LQKENI. V was pared by 6 bases and J by 6 bases, with 5 bases of the junction left unmatched. DNA for the CDR3: TGTGCCAGCTCCCCGGGACAGACAAACACCATATATTTT. Protein sequence: CASSPGQTNTIYF.

This chain uses TRBV2 with TRBJ2-7; D is perhaps TRBD2 (5 bases). Trimming shortened V by 10 bases and J by 2 bases, and 12 bases separated the two germline ends. The CDR3 extends over 12 amino acids. Germline V gene sequence: CDR1 SNHLY, CDR2 FYNNEI. Here the CDR3 reads CATNKEAYEQYF. The CDR3 DNA reads as TGTGCCACCAACAAGGAGGCCTACGAGCAGTACTTC.

This chain uses TRBV11-3 with TRBJ1-3, with D unresolved. Germline V CDR1 and CDR2: SGHNT, YENEEA. V was trimmed by 2 bases and J by 0 bases, leaving 5 bases between them. The CDR3 is 14 residues long. The CDR3 nucleotides are TGTGCCAGCAGCTTAATCGACTCTGGAAACACCATATATTTT. This sequence encodes CASSLIDSGNTIYF.